Listed below are T cell receptor beta chains from one sample, sequenced in a study of T-cell reconstitution after alpha-beta-depleted transplantation in children. MiXCR was run by TCRdb on the PCR reads, yielding one entry per CDR3 protein. The sample has fewer than 400,000 distinct CDR3 sequences; around 21% are singletons. The sample here was PBMCs from the stem cell graft donor, taken from the stem cell graft. The source is a human donor who donated a stem cell graft to a child with acute myeloid leukemia. Both conserved end residues are part of each CDR3. Fields, in order: V gene, D gene, CDR3 length, CDR3 protein. D genes are given only for firm matches.

>TRBV20-1|NA|13
CSALWRAANEQFF
>TRBV7-2|TRBD1|16
CASSFRPGQGNSPLHF
>TRBV28|NA|15
CASTLDSAGTDTQYF
>TRBV5-1|TRBD2|17
CASSLFGTSGTYNEQFF
>TRBV25-1|NA|16
CASSEPHHRSNEKLFF
>TRBV2|NA|14
CASSERLGSAEAFF
>TRBV27|NA|14
CASSLLQGATEAFF
>TRBV12-3/TRBV12-4|NA|16
CASSFAPGGRDTEAFF
>TRBV3-1|NA|12
CASRNREMEQYF
>TRBV20-1|NA|13
CSATWDSTDTQYF
>TRBV20-1|TRBD2|15
CSARDLTSGYNEQFF
>TRBV12-3/TRBV12-4|NA|14
CASRPDTAPYGYTF
>TRBV15|TRBD2|15
CATSREGLAPHEQFF
>TRBV12-3/TRBV12-4|NA|11
CASSQRPRVHF
>TRBV12-3/TRBV12-4|TRBD2|16
CASSFSSSGIFETQYF